A single sample gave rise to the 6 T cell receptor beta chains below, sequenced in a study of blood T cell repertoires in COVID-19. Assay: immunoSEQ multiplex PCR; the TCRdb copy retains only in-frame clones and omits some. Found here are some 96,000 clones, over 75% of them singletons; the top ten hold approximately 7%. Source material: peripheral blood. The receptor source for this set is a man in his thirties or forties in a cohort sampled during active COVID-19.

This clone was recorded only once. The chain couples TRBV28 to TRBJ1-4; D is possibly TRBD1 (6 bases). Germline CDR1 and CDR2: MDHEN and SYDVKM. There are 15 residues in the CDR3. V was trimmed by 5 bases and J by 3 bases, leaving 13 bases between them. CDR3 residues: CASSPIGGANEKLFF. In DNA, the CDR3 is TGTGCCAGCAGTCCCATAGGGGGGGCTAATGAAAAACTGTTTTTT.

This sequence joins TRBV13 and TRBJ2-1, with D possibly matching TRBD2 (6 bases). Germline V lookup: CDR1 PRHDT, CDR2 FYEKMQ (reference sequence). V was shortened by 2 bases and J by 5 bases, with 13 bases between the two germline ends. This CDR3 is 15 amino acids long. The CDR3 spells CASSLNGGVNNEQFF. The CDR3 nucleotides read TGTGCCAGCAGCTTAAACGGCGGGGTCAACAATGAGCAGTTCTTC.

The V call is TRBV10-3, the J call TRBJ2-3; 11 bases line up with TRBD2. This CDR3 has 16 residues. Germline V lookup: CDR1 ENHRY, CDR2 SYGVKD. V lost 2 bases and J lost 5; bases outside the gene matches: 6. The CDR3, as DNA: TGTGCCATCAGTGAGCAGATAGCGGGGGGGCGAGATACGCAGTATTTT. It is translated as CAISEQIAGGRDTQYF.

The chain has TRBV30 and TRBJ1-2, with 8 bases aligning to TRBD1. The CDR3 consists of 13 residues. The V segment lost 0 bases and the J segment 6 bases; nucleotides outside the gene matches: 3. The germline CDR1 and CDR2 sequences are GTSNPN and SVGIG (reference sequence). The CDR3 region is CAWSVGQGDGYTF. CDR3 sequence (DNA): TGTGCCTGGAGTGTCGGACAGGGCGATGGCTACACCTTC.

This rearrangement joins TRBV9 to TRBJ2-3; no firm D call. Germline assignment: CDR1 SGDLS and CDR2 YYNGEE. The CDR3 extends over 14 amino acids. V lost 2 bases and J lost 4, with 11 bases in between. CDR3 region: CASSVTGFADTQYF. CDR3 DNA sequence: TGTGCCAGCAGCGTCACGGGTTTCGCAGATACGCAGTATTTT.

This chain uses TRBV5-1 with TRBJ1-4; TRBD1 matches at 9 bases. Germline V CDR1 and CDR2: SGHRS, YFSETQ. The CDR3 sequence is 16 residues long. V trimming: 4 bases; J trimming: 5 bases; junction bases outside the gene matches: 9. The CDR3 sequence: CASSPTGGRGNEKLFF. CDR3 sequence (DNA): TGCGCCAGCAGCCCAACAGGGGGCAGGGGGAATGAAAAACTGTTTTTT.